The text below deals with one T cell receptor beta chain. No antigen is known for it. Sequenced by immunoSEQ multiplex PCR; TCRdb stores in-frame clones only, minus some. This table holds approximately 130,000 clones, roughly 84% found once. The data are from a study of T cell responses to AZD1222 COVID-19 vaccine. Study outcomes and limitations: Spike-specific TCR breadth and depth both grew after two AZD1222 doses.

Germline CDR1 is MNHNY and CDR2 is SVGAGI (reference sequence). The germline V and J ends were trimmed by 2 bases and 2 bases, with 10 bases remaining between them. This CDR3 has 14 amino acids. The genes are TRBV6-6 and TRBJ2-7; tentative D call: TRBD2 (6 bases). This TCR came from an adult who received the AZD1222 COVID-19 vaccine. This material consisted of peripheral blood, taken 28 days after the second AZD1222 dose. CDR3 nucleotides: TGTGCCAGCAGTTACGGCGGGGCCCCCTACGAGCAGTACTTC. Residues: CASSYGGAPYEQYF.